This T cell receptor beta chain was documented in a study of T cells in Graves' hyperthyroidism and ophthalmopathy. Study-wide background: Peripheral blood was taken when the disease was first diagnosed, before any treatment began.

CDR3 length equals 14 residues. Trimming shortened V by 9 bases and J by 0 bases, and 9 bases separated the two germline ends. In germline, CDR1 is LNHDA, CDR2 SQIVND (reference sequence). Based on clinical symptoms, serum thyroxine and TRAb, thyroid ultrasound and orbital computed tomography, diagnoses were reached. RNA transcripts gave rise to amplified TCR beta CDR3 regions. TCR CDR3 underwent first-round RT-PCR with the HTBI primer set. TCRdb itself ran the multiplex PCR reads through MiXCR, one entry per CDR3 protein. The sample carries about 400,000 distinct CDR3 sequences, approximately 15% recorded once. General study points: Blood also carried most thyroid clonotypes expanded above 0.001.

Notes on this clonotype: Its specificity is not known.

The rearrangement joins TRBV19 to TRBJ2-6; D possibly corresponds to TRBD2 (5 bases). The origin of this receptor is a woman aged 25 to 45 with Graves' ophthalmopathy. Sequenced input: blood. The CDR3 region is CASGRASGANVLTF. CDR3 coding DNA: TGTGCCAGCGGGCGGGCCTCTGGGGCCAACGTCCTGACTTTC.